A single sample gave rise to the 22 T cell receptor beta chains below, sequenced in a study of blood T cell repertoires in COVID-19 (dated by TCRdb to 2019 to 2021). The library was obtained by the immunoSEQ multiplex PCR assay. Not all clones reach the TCRdb copy of this immuneACCESS table, which keeps in-frame sequences only. Checked studies attribute under half of the gap to unresolved V genes and leave the rest unexplained. This sample gives 270,000 or so clones in total; around 89% of them show up just once. The ten largest account for about 4.6% of the sample. Material for sequencing was peripheral blood. Receptor source: a man aged 40-49 years with acute or convalescent COVID-19.

In this sample, this clone turned up once. The rearrangement uses TRBV5-1 and TRBJ2-7, with TRBD1 identical over 8 bases. This CDR3 has 16 residues. CDR1 is SGHRS, CDR2 YFSETQ, per germline. J lost 4 bases, V lost 4 bases, and 13 bases had no gene match. CDR3 in amino acids: CASSLIQGASGYEQYF. CDR3 bases: TGCGCCAGCAGCCTAATTCAGGGGGCCAGTGGGTACGAGCAGTACTTC.

The rearrangement links TRBV15 to TRBJ2-7, with D maybe TRBD1 (5 bases). The V end was cut by 3 bases, the J end by 7 bases, with 16 bases between. The CDR3 runs 14 residues. CDR1 and CDR2 (germline): LNHNV, YYDKDF (reference sequence). CDR3 coding DNA: TGTGCCACCAGCAGGGCTACAGGTGTACGGGAGCAGTACTTC. It encodes CATSRATGVREQYF.

The chain combines TRBV27 with TRBJ1-1; D remains unclear. Trimming took 5 bases from V and 1 from J, leaving 14 bases between them. The germline CDR1 and CDR2 sequences are MNHEY and SMNVEV (reference sequence). The CDR3 length is 15 residues. The CDR3 coding sequence is TGTGCCAGCAGTCCTGCTGGACTCCGGAACACTGAAGCTTTCTTT. Translation gives CASSPAGLRNTEAFF.

The chain couples TRBV20-1 to TRBJ2-7, with D possibly matching TRBD2 (5 bases). V lost 3 bases and J lost 2, with 14 bases in between. The CDR3 extends over 14 amino acids. CDR1 is DFQATT and CDR2 is SNEGSKA in the germline V gene (reference sequence). CDR3 protein: CSASIPGGAYEQYF. The CDR3 bases are TGCAGTGCTAGTATACCCGGAGGCGCCTACGAGCAGTACTTC.

This chain uses TRBV18 with TRBJ1-1, with unresolved D. Germline assignment: CDR1 KGHSH and CDR2 LQKENI. The CDR3 covers 14 residues. V lost 2 bases to trimming and J lost 1 base, with 8 bases between them. For the CDR3, the DNA is TGTGCCAGCTCACCAACAGCAAAGAACACTGAAGCTTTCTTT. This gives the protein CASSPTAKNTEAFF.

The chain joins TRBV12-5 to TRBJ1-1, with a weak D call TRBD1 (5 bases). The CDR3 sequence is 15 residues long. Trimming pared 2 bases from V and 5 bases from J, leaving 15 bases between. The germline gives CDR1 LGHNT, CDR2 FRNRAP. The CDR3 loop is CASGLSRGGDTEAFF. Written as DNA, the CDR3 is TGTGCTAGTGGTTTGTCCCGGGGGGGGGATACTGAAGCTTTCTTT.

J is TRBJ1-2 and V is TRBV7-9, with 8 bases that match TRBD1. V lost 3 bases and J lost 3; bases outside the gene matches: 3. CDR3 size: 14 residues. Germline CDR1 reads SEHNR; CDR2 reads FQNEAQ (reference sequence). The CDR3 bases are TGTGCCAGCAGCTTCACGGGACAGGACTATGGCTACACCTTC. It encodes CASSFTGQDYGYTF.

The V and J genes are TRBV3-1 (or the pseudogene TRBV3-2) and TRBJ2-7, with D perhaps matching TRBD2 (8 bases). The CDR3 covers 12 residues. Germline-derived CDR1 and CDR2 are LGHDT and YNNKEL (reference sequence). The V end lost 4 bases, the J end lost 10 bases, and 14 bases lay between the germline ends. Here the CDR3 DNA reads TGTGCCAGCAGCCCGGGGGGGACAGTTCAGTACTTC. It yields the protein CASSPGGTVQYF.

The rearrangement joins TRBV11-2 to TRBJ2-1, with 11 bases identical to TRBD1. Germline V gene sequence: CDR1 SGHAT, CDR2 FQNNGV. The CDR3 runs 15 residues. Trimming at V came to 3 bases and at J to 4 bases, leaving 2 bases not matched to a gene. The CDR3 loop is CASSFGTGGYNEQFF. CDR3 nucleotide sequence: TGTGCCAGCAGCTTCGGGACAGGGGGTTACAATGAGCAGTTCTTC.

V is TRBV19 and J is TRBJ1-5; 7 bases align to TRBD1. After removal of 7 bases from V and 4 bases from J, the junction contained 10 bases not matched to a gene. This CDR3 contains 15 residues. The germline CDR1 and CDR2 sequences are LNHDA and SQIVND (reference sequence). CDR3 region: CASIPRDSLNQPQHF. CDR3 in DNA: TGTGCCAGTATACCCCGGGACAGCCTAAATCAGCCCCAGCATTTT.

This clone was counted only a few times. V gene TRBV11-3 combines with J gene TRBJ1-5; D not resolved. V was shortened by 4 bases and J by 4 bases, with 14 bases between the two germline ends. CDR3 length: 15 residues. CDR1 is SGHNT and CDR2 is YENEEA in the germline V gene. In nucleotides, the CDR3 is TGTGCCAGCAGCTATCCGCGGGCGAAGAATCAGCCCCAGCATTTT. Its protein is CASSYPRAKNQPQHF. The variable domain in full, with the rest retrieved from reference TRBV11-3 and TRBJ1-5, is EAGVVQSPRYKIIEKKQPVAFWCNPISGHNTLYWYLQNLGQGPELLIRYENEEAVDDSQLPKDRFSAERLKGVDSTLKIQPAELGDSAVYLCASSYPRAKNQPQHFGDGTRLSIL.

This clone was seen only once. The chain has TRBV7-8 and TRBJ1-1, with a tentative D call TRBD1 (5 bases). Germline assignment: CDR1 SGHVS and CDR2 FQNEAQ. V shed 4 bases and J shed 7 bases, with 25 bases lying between them. The CDR3 contains 17 residues. The CDR3 DNA is TGTGCCAGCAGCTCGTCCTGGGTGGCCCGGGACTCCTATGAAGCTTTCTTT. Residues: CASSSSWVARDSYEAFF.

V gene TRBV2 combines with J gene TRBJ1-5; no reliable D call. The germline V gene has CDR1 SNHLY and CDR2 FYNNEI. The CDR3 extends over 16 amino acids. The ends were cut back, 7 bases at V and 1 base at J, with 17 bases in the middle. The CDR3 DNA is TGTGCCAGCAACCTCGGGAGGATTGGGAGCAATCAGCCCCAGCATTTT. This translates into CASNLGRIGSNQPQHF.

This CDR3 is CAIGGGKGYNEQFF. The CDR3 DNA reads TGTGCCATAGGCGGGGGCAAGGGCTACAATGAGCAGTTCTTC. The rearrangement links TRBV28 to TRBJ2-1, with D perhaps matching TRBD2 (7 bases). CDR3 size: 14 residues. Germline V CDR1 and CDR2: MDHEN, SYDVKM. Trimming took off 10 bases at V and 3 bases at J, with 16 bases between the two ends. Using reference TRBV28 and TRBJ2-1 for the parts outside the CDR3, the full variable domain is DVKVTQSSRYLVKRTGEKVFLECVQDMDHENMFWYRQDPGLGLRLIYFSYDVKMKEKGDIPEGYSVSREKKERFSLILESASTNQTSMYLCAIGGGKGYNEQFFGPGTRLTVL.

The chain joins TRBV20-1 to TRBJ1-1; D gene ambiguous. The CDR3 has 11 amino acids. Per the germline V gene, CDR1 is DFQATT and CDR2 is SNEGSKA (reference sequence). V dropped 6 bases and J dropped 5 bases, with 10 bases sitting between them. The CDR3 coding sequence is TGCAGTGCCCTGTCTAGGACTGAAGCTTTCTTT. As protein: CSALSRTEAFF.

V usage is TRBV7-7 and J usage is TRBJ2-2, with 7 nucleotides matching TRBD1. In germline, CDR1 is SSHAT, CDR2 FNYEAQ (reference sequence). V was clipped by 2 bases and J by 6 bases; unmatched bases: 3. CDR3 length equals 14 residues. The CDR3 region is CASSLKGASGELFF. The CDR3 DNA is TGTGCCAGCAGCTTAAAGGGGGCATCCGGGGAGCTGTTTTTT. The full variable domain, rest sourced from reference TRBV7-7 and TRBJ2-2, is GAGVSQSPRYKVTKRGQDVTLRCDPISSHATLYWYQQALGQGPEFLTYFNYEAQPDKSGLPSDRFSAERPEGSISTLTIQRTEQRDSAMYRCASSLKGASGELFFGEGSRLTVL.

This clone was recorded once. V and J are TRBV5-1 and TRBJ1-2; 7 bases map to TRBD1. Germline V gene sequence: CDR1 SGHRS, CDR2 YFSETQ. V lost 5 bases, J lost 8 bases, and 15 bases stayed unmatched. The CDR3 has 15 amino acids. The CDR3 DNA sequence: TGCGCCAGCAGTGCCTTGGAAGGGGGCATCCTCGGCTACACCTTC. Its translation: CASSALEGGILGYTF.

DNA of the CDR3: TGTGCCAGCAGTGAAAGGACAGGGCGAGGATACAATGAGCAGTTCTTC. It yields the protein CASSERTGRGYNEQFF. The chain recombines TRBV2 with TRBJ2-1; 8 nucleotides align to TRBD1. CDR3 length equals 16 residues. The germline CDR1 and CDR2 sequences are SNHLY and FYNNEI. V shed 2 bases, J shed 4 bases, and the junction held 7 bases outside the gene matches.

The J gene is TRBJ1-1, the V gene TRBV12-3 or TRBV12-4; D possibly corresponds to TRBD1 (6 bases). The CDR3 runs to 13 residues. V was trimmed by 5 bases and J by 7 bases, leaving 14 bases between them. The CDR3 is CASSLTRTDEAFF. The CDR3 DNA sequence: TGTGCCAGCAGTCTAACACGGACAGATGAAGCTTTCTTT.

The chain employs TRBV11-2 and TRBJ2-1; TRBD2 is a possible D gene (5 bases). Germline V lookup: CDR1 SGHAT, CDR2 FQNNGV. The V and J ends lost 3 bases and 2 bases respectively, with 11 bases between them. The CDR3 loop spans 15 amino acids. CDR3 DNA: TGTGCCAGCAGCTTTGAGGGTCCTACCTACAATGAGCAGTTCTTC. Translation: CASSFEGPTYNEQFF.

The chain has TRBV4-1 and TRBJ2-3; 9 bases are shared with TRBD2. This CDR3 spans 20 amino acids. Germline V gene lookup returns CDR1 MGHRA and CDR2 YSYEKL. The trim removed 2 bases at V and 0 bases at J, leaving 15 bases unmatched. Here the CDR3 reads CASSQPRVAGAPTSTDTQYF. The DNA of the CDR3 is TGCGCCAGCAGCCAACCACGAGTAGCGGGGGCCCCCACTAGCACAGATACGCAGTATTTT.

The rearrangement links TRBV7-2 to TRBJ1-2, with 9 bases matching TRBD1. CDR1 is SGHTA and CDR2 is FQGNSA in the germline V gene. There are 14 residues in the CDR3. The trim removed 6 bases at V and 3 bases at J, leaving 5 bases unmatched. The CDR3 region has the DNA TGTGCCAGCAGAGGACAGGGGATATACTATGGCTACACCTTC. Translating gives CASRGQGIYYGYTF. Full variable domain (rest looked up from reference TRBV7-2 and TRBJ1-2): GAGVSQSPSNKVTEKGKDVELRCDPISGHTALYWYRQSLGQGLEFLIYFQGNSAPDKSGLPSDRFSAERTGGSVSTLTIQRTQQEDSAVYLCASRGQGIYYGYTFGSGTRLTVV.